This note documents a single TCR beta chain sequence. This sample was taken from a study of OX40 agonist ivuxolimab in advanced cancers. V shed 6 bases and J shed 5 bases, with 25 bases lying between them. In germline, CDR1 is MDHEN, CDR2 SYDVKM. CDR3 length: 17 residues. The table came from immunoSEQ multiplex PCR; TCRdb's copy has only in-frame clones and leaves some out. In the table there are tens of thousands of clones, about nine tenths of which are singletons. This clonotype was obtained from an adult with an advanced solid tumor such as melanoma, head and neck, liver or kidney cancer. The material sequenced was CD4+ or CD8+ T cells sorted from blood, taken in a trial of the OX40 agonist ivuxolimab. This rearrangement joins TRBV28 to TRBJ2-5, with D tentatively TRBD1 (7 bases). DNA for the CDR3: TGTGCCAGCAGCTCACTGCCCTCAGGGGGGTGGTACGAGACCCAGTACTTC. This translates into CASSSLPSGGWYETQYF.